In this sample, the clone carrying this T cell receptor beta chain turned up many times. Its antigen is unknown. The sample belongs to a study of identical twins. After template switching added a universal primer site, the resulting cDNA carried unique molecular identifiers. TCRdb ran MiXCR on the 5' RACE reads and lists one entry per CDR3 protein. The table lists around 370,000 distinct CDR3 sequences, 8.5% to 10% of them singletons, with roughly 8.9% in the top ten. Study results and limitations: For zero-insertion analyses, partial confounding could come from invariant MAIT and iNKT cells.

The length of the CDR3 is 18 residues. V lost 3 bases, J lost 3 bases, and 10 bases stayed unmatched. Germline CDR1 reads KGHDR; CDR2 reads SFDVKD. The genes are TRBV24-1 and TRBJ2-1; 10 nucleotides match TRBD2. The TCR was taken from a woman between 50 and 59 years old in good health. The sample was naive T cells sorted from blood. CDR3 DNA: TGTGCCACCAGTGATCCCCAAACCGGGACTAGCGACTACAATGAGCAGTTCTTC. Translating gives CATSDPQTGTSDYNEQFF.